This T cell receptor beta chain was recorded in a study of CD8 T cells in ankylosing spondylitis. The CDR3 has 13 residues. With 7 bases removed from V and 7 bases from J, the gap between germline ends came to 14 bases. Germline V lookup: CDR1 SNHLY, CDR2 FYNNEI. Quantitative 5'-RACE with molecular barcodes generated TCR beta libraries. TCRdb passed the 5' RACE reads through MiXCR, listing each CDR3 protein once. In the table there are 220,000 or so distinct CDR3 sequences, under 12% of which are singletons. The sample holds many counts of this clonotype. Its antigen is undetermined. Study-level points and caveats: Disease-linked clones displayed a CD8+ phenotype and appeared relatively rarely in peripheral blood. It was reported that disease-linked clones were significantly enriched in matched ankylosing spondylitis synovial fluid.

The gene calls are TRBV2 and TRBJ2-1; D ambiguous. Sequencing was done on a sample of blood, either unsorted or a sorted T cell fraction (not recorded which). The sequence was obtained from a male donor with ankylosing spondylitis or in good health (not recorded which). The CDR3 DNA reads TGTGCCAGCACCCCGGAAGTGGGGAATGAGCAGTTCTTC. This codes for CASTPEVGNEQFF.